The source of this T cell receptor beta chain is a study of blood T cell repertoires in COVID-19. As for the study in general: Italy, Spain and the United States were the sources of the convalescent and acute COVID-19 samples. T cells, B-cell-depleted T cells, or PBMCs supplied cDNA or gDNA.

Per the original methods: Estimation of nucleated cell counts was performed using reference gene primer amplification. Clones were read by immunoSEQ multiplex PCR, and TCRdb kept only the in-frame ones, dropping some. The V and J calls and clone size come from that table; D and trimming were worked out from the DNA. The table lists 70,000 to 85,000 clones, roughly four fifths of them singletons. The CDR3 runs 14 residues. V shed 2 bases and J shed 2 bases, with 7 bases lying between them. The V gene's germline CDR1 is MNHEY and CDR2 SMNVEV (reference sequence). The chain has TRBV27 and TRBJ1-5, with TRBD1 as a possible D gene (5 bases). The sequence derives from a human donor in a cohort sampled during active COVID-19. The specimen was peripheral blood. CDR3 bases: TGTGCCAGCAGTTTACAGGGCGGCAATCAGCCCCAGCATTTT. It codes for CASSLQGGNQPQHF.